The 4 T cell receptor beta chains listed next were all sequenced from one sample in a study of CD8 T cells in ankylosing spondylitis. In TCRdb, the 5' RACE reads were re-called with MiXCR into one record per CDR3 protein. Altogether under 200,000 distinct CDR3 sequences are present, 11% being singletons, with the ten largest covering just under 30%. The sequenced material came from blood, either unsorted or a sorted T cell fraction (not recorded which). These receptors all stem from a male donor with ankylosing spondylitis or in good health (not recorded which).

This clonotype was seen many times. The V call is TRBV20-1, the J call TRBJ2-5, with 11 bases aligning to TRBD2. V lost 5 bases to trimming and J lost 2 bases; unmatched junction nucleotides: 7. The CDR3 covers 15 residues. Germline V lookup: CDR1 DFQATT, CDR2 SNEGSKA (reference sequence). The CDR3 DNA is TGCAGTGCTCGCAATAGCGGGGGGGTACAAGAGACCCAGTACTTC. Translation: CSARNSGGVQETQYF.

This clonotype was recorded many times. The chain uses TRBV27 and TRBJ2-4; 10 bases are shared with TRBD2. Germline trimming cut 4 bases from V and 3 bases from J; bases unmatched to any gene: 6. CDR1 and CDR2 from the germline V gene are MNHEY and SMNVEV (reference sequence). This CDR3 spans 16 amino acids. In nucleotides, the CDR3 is TGTGCCAGCAGTTCCAGGACTAGCGGAAACAAAAACATTCAGTACTTC. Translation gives CASSSRTSGNKNIQYF.

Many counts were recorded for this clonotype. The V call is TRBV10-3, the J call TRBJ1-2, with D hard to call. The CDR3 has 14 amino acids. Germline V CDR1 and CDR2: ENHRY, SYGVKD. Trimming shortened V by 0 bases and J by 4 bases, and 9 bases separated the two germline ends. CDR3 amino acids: CAISESPTSYGYTF. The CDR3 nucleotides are TGTGCCATCAGTGAGTCTCCCACAAGCTATGGCTACACCTTC.

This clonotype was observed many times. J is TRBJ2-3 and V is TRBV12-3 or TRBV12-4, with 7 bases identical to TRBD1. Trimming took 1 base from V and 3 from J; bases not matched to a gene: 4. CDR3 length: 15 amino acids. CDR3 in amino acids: CASSLGTDRTDTQYF. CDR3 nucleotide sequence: TGTGCCAGCAGTTTAGGGACGGACAGGACAGATACGCAGTATTTT.